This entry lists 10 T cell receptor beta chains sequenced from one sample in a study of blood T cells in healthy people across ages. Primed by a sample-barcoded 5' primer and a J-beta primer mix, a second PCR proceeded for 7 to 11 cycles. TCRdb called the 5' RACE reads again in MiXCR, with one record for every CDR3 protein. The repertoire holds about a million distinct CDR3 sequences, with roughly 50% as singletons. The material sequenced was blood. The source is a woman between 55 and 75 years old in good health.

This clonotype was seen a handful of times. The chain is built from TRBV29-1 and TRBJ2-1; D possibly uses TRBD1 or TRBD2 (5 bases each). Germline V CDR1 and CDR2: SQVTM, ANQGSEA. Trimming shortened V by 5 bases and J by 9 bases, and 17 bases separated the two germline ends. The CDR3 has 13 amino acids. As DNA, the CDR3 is TGCAGCGTTCGGCCCGGGGCCCGAAGTGAGCAGTTCTTC. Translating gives CSVRPGARSEQFF.

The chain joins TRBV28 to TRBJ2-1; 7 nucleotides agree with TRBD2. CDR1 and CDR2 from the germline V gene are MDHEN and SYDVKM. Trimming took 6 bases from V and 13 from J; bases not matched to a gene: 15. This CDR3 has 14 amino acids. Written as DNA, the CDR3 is TGTGCCAGCAGCCCTAATCTTGGGGGGGAGACCCAGTTCTTC. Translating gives CASSPNLGGETQFF.

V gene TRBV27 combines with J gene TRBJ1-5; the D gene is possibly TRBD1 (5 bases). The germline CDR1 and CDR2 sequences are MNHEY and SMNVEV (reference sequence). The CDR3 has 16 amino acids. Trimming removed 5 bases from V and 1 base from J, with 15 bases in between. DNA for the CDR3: TGTGCCAGCAGTCCTGTCAGGGTCGGGAGCAATCAGCCCCAGCATTTT. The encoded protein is CASSPVRVGSNQPQHF.

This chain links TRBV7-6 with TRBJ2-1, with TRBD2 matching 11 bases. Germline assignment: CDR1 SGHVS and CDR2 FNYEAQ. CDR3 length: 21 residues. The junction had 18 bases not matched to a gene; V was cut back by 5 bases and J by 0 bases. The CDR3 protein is CASSQPRGTSGTPSSYNEQFF. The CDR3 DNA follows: TGTGCCAGCAGCCAGCCTCGGGGGACTAGCGGTACCCCGAGCTCCTACAATGAGCAGTTCTTC.

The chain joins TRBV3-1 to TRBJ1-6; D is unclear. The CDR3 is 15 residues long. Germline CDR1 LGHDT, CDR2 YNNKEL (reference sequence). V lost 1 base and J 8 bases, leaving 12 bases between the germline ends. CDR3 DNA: TGTGCCAGCAGCCAAGGAACGGGCCAGGATTCACCCCTCCACTTT. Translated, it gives CASSQGTGQDSPLHF.

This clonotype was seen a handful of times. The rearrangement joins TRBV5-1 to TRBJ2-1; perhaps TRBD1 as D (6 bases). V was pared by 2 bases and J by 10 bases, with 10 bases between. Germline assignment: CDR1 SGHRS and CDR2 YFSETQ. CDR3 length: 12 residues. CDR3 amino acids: CASSLQGREQFF. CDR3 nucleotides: TGCGCCAGCAGCTTACAGGGACGGGAGCAGTTCTTC.

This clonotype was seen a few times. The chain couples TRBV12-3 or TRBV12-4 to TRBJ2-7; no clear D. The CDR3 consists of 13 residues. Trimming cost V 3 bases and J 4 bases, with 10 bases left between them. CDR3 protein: CASSFSGPYEQYF. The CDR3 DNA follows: TGTGCCAGCAGTTTCTCAGGACCGTACGAGCAGTACTTC.

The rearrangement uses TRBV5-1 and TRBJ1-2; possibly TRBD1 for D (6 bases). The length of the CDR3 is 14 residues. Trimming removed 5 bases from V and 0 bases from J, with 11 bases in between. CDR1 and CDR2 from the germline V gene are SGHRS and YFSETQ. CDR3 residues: CASRPQGPNYGYTF. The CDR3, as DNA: TGCGCCAGCAGGCCACAGGGCCCTAACTATGGCTACACCTTC. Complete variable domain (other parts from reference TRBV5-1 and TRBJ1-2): KAGVTQTPRYLIKTRGQQVTLSCSPISGHRSVSWYQQTPGQGLQFLFEYFSETQRNKGNFPGRFSGRQFSNSRSEMNVSTLELGDSALYLCASRPQGPNYGYTFGSGTRLTVV.

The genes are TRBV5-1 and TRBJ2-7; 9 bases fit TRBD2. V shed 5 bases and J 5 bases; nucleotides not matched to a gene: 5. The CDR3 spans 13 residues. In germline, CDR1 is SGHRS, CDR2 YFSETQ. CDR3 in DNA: TGCGCCAGCAGGTTTCCTAGCGGGAACGAGCAGTACTTC. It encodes CASRFPSGNEQYF.

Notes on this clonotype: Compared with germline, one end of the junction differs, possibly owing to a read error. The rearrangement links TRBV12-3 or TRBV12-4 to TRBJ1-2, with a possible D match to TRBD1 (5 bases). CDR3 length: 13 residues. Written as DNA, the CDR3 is TGTGCCTGCAGCATAGGGACGGGCTATGGCTACACCTTC. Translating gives CACSIGTGYGYTF.